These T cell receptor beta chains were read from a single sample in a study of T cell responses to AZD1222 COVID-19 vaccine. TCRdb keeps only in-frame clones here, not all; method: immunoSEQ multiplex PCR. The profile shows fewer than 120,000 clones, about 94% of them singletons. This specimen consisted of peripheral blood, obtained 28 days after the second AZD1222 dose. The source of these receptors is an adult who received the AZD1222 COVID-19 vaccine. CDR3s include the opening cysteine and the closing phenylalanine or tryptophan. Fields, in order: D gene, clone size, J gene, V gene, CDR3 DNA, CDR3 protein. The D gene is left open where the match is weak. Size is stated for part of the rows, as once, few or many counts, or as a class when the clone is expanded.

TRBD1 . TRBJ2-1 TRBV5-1 TGCGCCAGCAGCACGGGGACAGTCTCCTACAATGAGCAGTTCTTC CASSTGTVSYNEQFF
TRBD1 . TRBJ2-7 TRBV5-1 TGCGCCAGCACCCTGACCGGGACAGGGGCCTACGAGCAGTACTTC CASTLTGTGAYEQYF
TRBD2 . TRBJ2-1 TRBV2 TGTGCCAGCAGGCGGACTAGCGGGCTATACAATGAGCAGTTCTTC CASRRTSGLYNEQFF
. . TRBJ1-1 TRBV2 TGTGCCACATTGGGTGTGAGCACTGAAGCTTTCTTT CATLGVSTEAFF
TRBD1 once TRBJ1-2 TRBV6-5 TGTGCCAGCAGTTACGGACAGGGGGCGGCTAGGTATGGCTACACCTTC CASSYGQGAARYGYTF
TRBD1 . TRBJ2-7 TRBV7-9 TGTGCCAGCAGCTTTCCGAAGCCGGGACAGGGAAGCAACGAGCAGTACTTC CASSFPKPGQGSNEQYF
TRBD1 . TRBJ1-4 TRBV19 TGTGCCAGTATCCGAGGGGGCTATGAAAAACTGTTTTTT CASIRGGYEKLFF
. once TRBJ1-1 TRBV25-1 TGTGCCAGCATGGGGGTCAGGGGCACTGAAGCTTTCTTT CASMGVRGTEAFF
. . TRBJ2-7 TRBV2 TGTGCCAGCAATGCCGTGGGGAGCGAGCAGTACTTC CASNAVGSEQYF
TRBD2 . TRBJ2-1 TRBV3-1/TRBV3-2 TGTGCCAGCAGCCGAGATAGCGGGAGGGTATTTTACAATGAGCAGTTCTTC CASSRDSGRVFYNEQFF
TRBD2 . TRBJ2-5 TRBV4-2 TGTGCCAGCAGCCAAGGGAGCAGCGGGGGCGGGGAGACCCAGTACTTC CASSQGSSGGGETQYF
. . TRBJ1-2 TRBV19 TGTGCCAGTTCTACCGGTTATGGCTACACCTTC CASSTGYGYTF
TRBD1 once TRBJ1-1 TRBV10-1 TGCGCCAGCACCTACGTACAGGGGGGGGGTTCGGCTTTCTTT CASTYVQGGGSAFF
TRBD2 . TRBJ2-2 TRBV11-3 TGTGCCAGCAGCTTAGCCCAGGGAGGGTACGCCGGGGAGCTGTTTTTT CASSLAQGGYAGELFF
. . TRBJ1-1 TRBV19 TGTGCCAGTACCCCTCCCGGGACCACGAGGGAAGCTTTCTTT CASTPPGTTREAFF
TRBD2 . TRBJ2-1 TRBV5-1 TGCGCCAGCAGACGCAATAGCGGGGTGGTCTACAATGAGCAGTTCTTC CASRRNSGVVYNEQFF
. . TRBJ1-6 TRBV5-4 TGTGCCAGCAGCTTGGGGGGGCGGGTTTCACCCCTCCACTTT CASSLGGRVSPLHF
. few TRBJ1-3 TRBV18 TGTGCCAGCTCCCCCGGGGGACCCTCTGGAAACACCATATATTTT CASSPGGPSGNTIYF
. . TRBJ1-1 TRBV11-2 TGTGCCAGCAGCTTCTTACGACAGAACACTGAAGCTTTCTTT CASSFLRQNTEAFF
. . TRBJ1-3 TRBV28 TGTGCCAGCAGCCCCGGGGGAGGGGCTGGAAACACCATATATTTT CASSPGGGAGNTIYF
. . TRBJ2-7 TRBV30 TGTGCCTGGATAGTACAGGGTTACGAGCAGTACTTC CAWIVQGYEQYF
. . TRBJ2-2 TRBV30 TGTGCCTGGAGTTACACCGGGGAGCTGTTTTTT CAWSYTGELFF
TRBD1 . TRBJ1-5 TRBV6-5 TGTGCCAGCAGTCCAGGCACAGGGGATCAGCCCCAGCATTTT CASSPGTGDQPQHF
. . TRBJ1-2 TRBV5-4 TGTGCCAGCAGCTTGGTAGGGAACTATGGCTACACCTTC CASSLVGNYGYTF